This T cell receptor beta chain was captured in a study of blood T cells in healthy people across ages. Whole-study findings and limits: Investigators treated diversity estimates from one million T cells as underestimates.

Together with a sample-barcoded 5' primer, a J-beta primer mix was included in a second PCR lasting about 7 to 12 cycles. Tagging of each cDNA molecule was performed by a template-switch adaptor with 12 random nucleotides. One entry per CDR3 protein, called by TCRdb with MiXCR from the 5' RACE reads. The sample holds more than 800,000 distinct CDR3 sequences, around 45% seen once. A word on this clonotype: The antigen remains unidentified.

Sequenced: blood. This sequence originates from a woman in her sixties or seventies in good health.

CDR3 nucleotide sequence: TGTGCCAGCAGCCTGGACCAGAGCTCCTACAATGAGCAGTACTTC. Translation: CASSLDQSSYNEQYF. The chain combines TRBV3-1 with TRBJ2-1; D uncertain. With the DNA end fitting TRBJ2-7 better, the J assignment may be wrong. The CDR3 covers 15 residues. Per the germline V gene, CDR1 is LGHDT and CDR2 is YNNKEL (reference sequence).